The 18 T cell receptor beta chains given below trace back to one sample, sequenced in a study of a mutant IDH1 vaccine in newly diagnosed glioma (dated by TCRdb to about 2021). The sample's time point, from its label and the paper: week 23, last vaccination. Each vaccine dose, consisting of 300 ug of a 20-mer mutant IDH1 peptide in Montanide, was administered subcutaneously with topical imiquimod. The method behind the library was the immunoSEQ multiplex PCR assay. Imported from immuneACCESS, the table was reduced by TCRdb to in-frame sequences with V and J called. These copies leave out some clones; in studies compared against another copy, an unresolved V gene accounts for under half, and the cause of the remainder is not known. Recorded for this sample are about 65,000 clones; about 85% of them occurred a single time. Jointly, the top ten make up under 4.5% of the sample. These receptors are not linked to any known antigen.

The sequences come from PBMCs, collected from a glioma patient whose treatment included an IDH1 peptide vaccine. These receptors originate from a man in his thirties or forties with glioma.

This chain links TRBV6-4 with TRBJ1-6, with TRBD1 as a possible D gene (5 bases). Germline CDR1 is MRHNA and CDR2 is SNTAGT. Trimming removed 6 bases at V and 10 bases at J, with 19 bases between. This CDR3 has 15 amino acids. This CDR3 is CASSDSVAPGSPLHF. The CDR3 DNA reads as TGTGCCAGCAGCGACAGTGTGGCTCCAGGGTCACCCCTCCACTTT.

J is TRBJ2-5 and V is TRBV7-9; 8 bases are a match to TRBD2. The CDR3 covers 14 residues. Germline CDR1 SEHNR, CDR2 FQNEAQ (reference sequence). With V trimmed by 4 bases and J by 4 bases, 5 bases remained unmatched. CDR3 region: CASSSATSVETQYF. In DNA, the CDR3 is TGTGCCAGCAGCTCGGCGACTAGCGTAGAGACCCAGTACTTC.

The rearrangement uses TRBV2 and TRBJ2-3; 8 bases are shared with TRBD2. The CDR3 length is 17 residues. In germline, CDR1 is SNHLY, CDR2 FYNNEI. Losses at the gene ends were 1 base for V and 0 bases for J; bases not matched to a gene: 6. The CDR3 sequence is CASSEESGGASTDTQYF. For the CDR3, the DNA is TGTGCCAGCAGTGAAGAGTCCGGGGGGGCTAGCACAGATACGCAGTATTTT.

The V call is TRBV29-1, the J call TRBJ2-5; D might be TRBD2 (7 bases). Deletions cut 1 base from V and 5 bases from J, with 11 bases between. Germline CDR1 SQVTM, CDR2 ANQGSEA. The length of the CDR3 is 13 residues. In nucleotides, the CDR3 is TGCAGCGTTGAAGCAGGGGACTACGAGACCCAGTACTTC. As protein: CSVEAGDYETQYF.

The chain couples TRBV19 to TRBJ1-2; the D is unclear. Trimming cost V 7 bases and J 7 bases, with 10 bases left between them. This CDR3 is 11 amino acids long. Germline loops: CDR1 LNHDA, CDR2 SQIVND (reference sequence). CDR3 amino acids: CASKGIGGYTF. In DNA, the CDR3 is TGTGCCAGTAAAGGAATCGGTGGCTACACCTTC.

The genes are TRBV19 and TRBJ1-1; a possible D gene is TRBD1 (6 bases). Trimming left V 10 bases short and J 2 bases short, with 17 bases between. The CDR3 sequence is 14 residues long. The germline gives CDR1 LNHDA, CDR2 SQIVND (reference sequence). CDR3 amino acids: CATKPGHRNTEAFF. The DNA for the CDR3 is TGTGCCACCAAGCCGGGACACCGTAACACTGAAGCTTTCTTT.

V and J are TRBV28 and TRBJ1-4, with D perhaps matching TRBD1 (6 bases). CDR3 length equals 13 residues. The germline V gene has CDR1 MDHEN and CDR2 SYDVKM. V lost 8 bases to trimming and J lost 8 bases, with 15 bases between them. The CDR3 DNA sequence: TGTGCCAGCGCTTCCGGGACAAGAGAAAAACTGTTTTTT. Translated: CASASGTREKLFF.

This clone was counted between two and nine times. This sequence joins TRBV2 and TRBJ2-7, with D possibly called TRBD1 or TRBD2 (5 bases each). The CDR3 length is 13 residues. Germline CDR1 is SNHLY and CDR2 is FYNNEI. V lost 11 bases and J lost 6, with 20 bases in between. DNA for the CDR3: TGTGCCTGTGAAGGGGCGACTACGGGCGAGCAGTACTTC. As protein: CACEGATTGEQYF.

The genes are TRBV18 and TRBJ1-1; D might be TRBD1 (5 bases). CDR1 is KGHSH, CDR2 LQKENI, per germline. This CDR3 has 16 residues. Trimming removed 6 bases at V and 1 base at J, with 18 bases between. CDR3 region: CASSLEIGGRNTEAFF. In DNA, the CDR3 is TGTGCCAGCTCCCTTGAGATCGGGGGTAGGAACACTGAAGCTTTCTTT.

J is TRBJ1-2 and V is TRBV7-9, with D uncertain. The CDR3 has 14 residues. Trimming took 0 bases from V and 4 from J, leaving 9 bases between them. Germline V gene data show CDR1 as SEHNR and CDR2 as FQNEAQ (reference sequence). The chain's CDR3 is CASSLAPGTYGYTF. In DNA form, the CDR3 reads TGTGCCAGCAGCTTAGCTCCAGGAACCTATGGCTACACCTTC. The full variable domain, its missing parts supplied by reference TRBV7-9 and TRBJ1-2, is DTGVSQNPRHKITKRGQNVTFRCDPISEHNRLYWYRQTLGQGPEFLTYFQNEAQLEKSRLLSDRFSAERPKGSFSTLEIQRTEQGDSAMYLCASSLAPGTYGYTFGSGTRLTVV.

In its sample, this clone was seen once. This chain connects TRBV6-6 to TRBJ2-5; no reliable D call. Trimming cost V 5 bases and J 0 bases, with 4 bases left between them. CDR3 length equals 12 residues. Germline CDR1 reads MNHNY; CDR2 reads SVGAGI (reference sequence). Written as DNA, the CDR3 is TGTGCCAGCAGTAGTTACCAAGAGACCCAGTACTTC. This translates into CASSSYQETQYF.

The V gene is TRBV6-5, the J gene TRBJ2-5; 8 positions match TRBD1. Germline V gene data show CDR1 as MNHEY and CDR2 as SVGAGI. J lost 5 bases, V lost 2 bases, and 4 bases had no gene match. This CDR3 is built from 14 residues. This CDR3 is CASSYGTGPETQYF. In nucleotides, the CDR3 is TGTGCCAGCAGTTACGGGACAGGACCGGAGACCCAGTACTTC.

The V gene is TRBV7-2, the J gene TRBJ2-5; no firm D call. Looked up from germline, CDR1 is SGHTA and CDR2 is FQGNSA. The CDR3 is 15 amino acids. The germline V and J ends were trimmed by 1 base and 2 bases, with 11 bases remaining between them. As DNA, the CDR3 is TGTGCCAGCAGCTTAGTGGCCTTAACACAAGAGACCCAGTACTTC. As protein: CASSLVALTQETQYF.

There are a few counts of this clone. The chain combines TRBV5-4 with TRBJ1-4; D possibly corresponds to TRBD1 (5 bases). The germline gives CDR1 SGHNT, CDR2 YYREEE (reference sequence). There are 13 residues in the CDR3. V lost 1 base and J 8 bases, leaving 9 bases between the germline ends. CDR3 residues: CASSLSGLEKLFF. The CDR3 DNA reads TGTGCCAGCAGCTTGTCAGGGCTCGAAAAACTGTTTTTT. Complete variable domain (other parts from reference TRBV5-4 and TRBJ1-4): ETGVTQSPTHLIKTRGQQVTLRCSSQSGHNTVSWYQQALGQGPQFIFQYYREEENGRGNFPPRFSGLQFPNYSSELNVNALELDDSALYLCASSLSGLEKLFFGSGTQLSVL.

The chain joins TRBV5-6 to TRBJ1-2; D is possibly TRBD1 (6 bases). The germline V gene has CDR1 SGHDT and CDR2 YYEEEE. V shed 4 bases and J shed 3 bases, with 16 bases lying between them. This CDR3 comprises 15 residues. In nucleotides, the CDR3 is TGTGCCAGCAGCGGGGGCGCAGGAGGTGACTATGGCTACACCTTC. This sequence encodes CASSGGAGGDYGYTF.

This sequence joins TRBV5-1 and TRBJ2-5, with TRBD2 identical over 8 bases. The assigned J gene may be wrong: the sequence end matches TRBJ2-7 better. The CDR3 loop spans 14 amino acids. Germline V gene sequence: CDR1 SGHRS, CDR2 YFSETQ. The chain's CDR3 is CASSLVAGGYEQYF. CDR3 sequence (DNA): TGCGCCAGCAGCTTGGTGGCGGGGGGCTACGAGCAGTACTTC.

J is TRBJ2-7 and V is TRBV28; the D gene could be TRBD1 or TRBD2 (5 bases each). V gave up 5 bases and J gave up 1 base, with 15 bases separating them. Germline lookup yields CDR1 MDHEN and CDR2 SYDVKM. The CDR3 consists of 15 residues. The CDR3 is CASSPWDGSSYEQYF. The CDR3 region has the DNA TGTGCCAGCAGTCCCTGGGACGGATCGTCCTACGAGCAGTACTTC.

The chain employs TRBV19 and TRBJ1-4; TRBD1 matches 9 bases. The J segment lost 9 bases and the V segment lost 4 bases, leaving 6 bases of the junction unmatched. Germline lookup yields CDR1 LNHDA and CDR2 SQIVND (reference sequence). This CDR3 comprises 14 residues. The CDR3 sequence: CASSTDRGLQKLFF. The CDR3 bases are TGTGCCAGTAGTACGGACAGGGGATTGCAAAAACTGTTTTTT.